This T cell receptor (beta chain) was sequenced during a study of monozygotic twins with inflammatory bowel disease. Comment on this clonotype: Its antigen is unknown.

General observations from the study: No repertoire similarity difference was seen between concordant and discordant twins; power was possibly limited. Patients with IBD had less TCRbeta diversity (inverse Simpson) than their healthy co-twins.

With the 5' RACE reads reprocessed, TCRdb shows one record per CDR3 protein and no DNA. The clone table shows around 230,000 distinct CDR3 sequences, with the ten largest holding less than 2%. The CDR3 length is 15 residues. CDR1 and CDR2 (germline): LGHNT, FRNRAP. This sequence originates from a human donor with ulcerative colitis or Crohn's disease, or a healthy co-twin of an affected twin (not recorded which). This sequence joins TRBV12-5 and TRBJ1-3. The sequencing input was blood. CDR3 region: CASGLVAGPGNTIYF.